The 27 T cell receptor beta chains in this list originate from one sample, sequenced in a study of T cell changes during pregnancy in multiple sclerosis (dated by TCRdb to the late 2010s). Receptor libraries were prepared by the immunoSEQ multiplex PCR assay. Sourced from immuneACCESS, this table was stored by TCRdb with only in-frame sequences that have V and J called. A share of the clones is absent; for the studies checked, an unresolved V gene accounts for under half, and the remainder has no known explanation. For this sample there are about 61,000 clones; 88% appear just once. The ten largest clones add up to under 2% of the sample. The sample was peripheral blood, taken in the first trimester of pregnancy. The receptors shown here come from a female donor with multiple sclerosis, enrolled in a pregnancy study.

The V and J genes are TRBV5-1 and TRBJ2-1, with a weak D call TRBD1 (5 bases). V lost 0 bases to trimming and J lost 6 bases, with 7 bases between them. Germline V gene data show CDR1 as SGHRS and CDR2 as YFSETQ. CDR3 length: 13 amino acids. The CDR3 DNA reads as TGCGCCAGCAGCTTGGTGGGGCCCAATGAGCAGTTCTTC. Translated: CASSLVGPNEQFF.

This chain links TRBV6-1 with TRBJ2-3; a weak D match, TRBD2 (6 bases). V lost 4 bases, J lost 5 bases, and 19 bases lay in between. The length of the CDR3 is 16 residues. Germline assignment: CDR1 MNHNS and CDR2 SASEGT. CDR3 amino acids: CASSGSEGRFLDTQYF. In DNA, the CDR3 is TGTGCCAGCAGTGGCTCGGAGGGTAGATTCCTAGATACGCAGTATTTT.

The chain has TRBV5-1 and TRBJ1-1; TRBD1 matches at 7 bases. The trim removed 1 base at V and 1 base at J, leaving 4 bases unmatched. The germline gives CDR1 SGHRS, CDR2 YFSETQ. The CDR3 runs to 15 residues. The CDR3 spells CASSLSGGRNTEAFF. Written as DNA, the CDR3 is TGCGCCAGCAGCTTGTCAGGGGGAAGGAACACTGAAGCTTTCTTT.

This clone appeared once. The chain recombines TRBV28 with TRBJ1-1; D gene uncertain. Germline CDR1 and CDR2: MDHEN and SYDVKM. The CDR3 length is 13 residues. The V end was cut by 5 bases, the J end by 3 bases, with 10 bases between. The chain's CDR3 is CASSQDFYTEAFF. CDR3 DNA: TGTGCCAGCAGTCAGGACTTCTACACTGAAGCTTTCTTT. The full variable domain, completed using reference TRBV28 and TRBJ1-1, is DVKVTQSSRYLVKRTGEKVFLECVQDMDHENMFWYRQDPGLGLRLIYFSYDVKMKEKGDIPEGYSVSREKKERFSLILESASTNQTSMYLCASSQDFYTEAFFGQGTRLTVV.

The genes are TRBV6-1 and TRBJ1-5; D perhaps matches TRBD1 (5 bases). Trimming pared 6 bases from V and 4 bases from J, leaving 10 bases between. CDR3 size: 13 residues. CDR1 is MNHNS, CDR2 SASEGT, per germline. CDR3 protein: CASRGQGNQPQHF. The CDR3 bases are TGTGCCAGCAGGGGCCAGGGAAATCAGCCCCAGCATTTT.

This clone came up once. The chain combines TRBV13 with TRBJ2-7; D is uncertain. The germline CDR1 and CDR2 sequences are PRHDT and FYEKMQ (reference sequence). Trimming pared 2 bases from V and 4 bases from J, leaving 12 bases between. The CDR3 covers 14 residues. CDR3 nucleotides: TGTGCCAGCAGCTTATCAAACAGAGAATACGAGCAGTACTTC. It translates to CASSLSNREYEQYF.

The rearrangement joins TRBV6-6 to TRBJ2-7; D is possibly TRBD2 (6 bases). Germline V gives CDR1 MNHNY, CDR2 SVGAGI (reference sequence). This CDR3 is 15 amino acids long. V was trimmed by 2 bases and J by 6 bases, leaving 17 bases between them. CDR3 in DNA: TGTGCCAGCAGTTACCCCGGGAGAATGGTGGGCGAGCAGTACTTC. As protein: CASSYPGRMVGEQYF.

The chain is built from TRBV5-1 and TRBJ2-3; 11 bases match TRBD2. J lost 1 base, V lost 4 bases, and 17 bases had no gene match. Germline V gives CDR1 SGHRS, CDR2 YFSETQ. This CDR3 comprises 20 residues. CDR3 nucleotide sequence: TGCGCCAGCAGCCCGACCTCCCCTAGCGGGAGGTATAGGGGCACAGATACGCAGTATTTT. It translates to CASSPTSPSGRYRGTDTQYF.

The J gene is TRBJ2-2, the V gene TRBV7-9; 12 bases are shared with TRBD2. The ends lost 0 bases at V and 2 bases at J; junction bases unmatched: 7. The CDR3 totals 19 residues. Germline loops: CDR1 SEHNR, CDR2 FQNEAQ (reference sequence). The CDR3 coding sequence is TGTGCCAGCAGCTTAGCGCATCTAGCGGGAGGGCCCAACACCGGGGAGCTGTTTTTT. Amino acid sequence: CASSLAHLAGGPNTGELFF. Supplemented by reference TRBV7-9 and TRBJ2-2, the full variable domain reads DTGVSQNPRHKITKRGQNVTFRCDPISEHNRLYWYRQTLGQGPEFLTYFQNEAQLEKSRLLSDRFSAERPKGSFSTLEIQRTEQGDSAMYLCASSLAHLAGGPNTGELFFGEGSRLTVL.

J is TRBJ1-5 and V is TRBV6-1; 10 bases match TRBD1. The CDR3 extends over 15 amino acids. The germline CDR1 and CDR2 sequences are MNHNS and SASEGT. The V gene end was trimmed by 6 bases and the J gene end by 3 bases; junction bases not matched to a gene: 5. The CDR3, as DNA: TGTGCCAGCAGAGGGGGGACAGGGGTCAATCAGCCCCAGCATTTT. It specifies CASRGGTGVNQPQHF.

J is TRBJ1-4 and V is TRBV4-1, with TRBD1 matching over 11 bases. V gave up 4 bases and J gave up 7 bases; unmatched junction bases: 5. Germline CDR1 reads MGHRA; CDR2 reads YSYEKL. This CDR3 is built from 15 residues. The CDR3 reads CASSRHGTGGEKLFF. As DNA, the CDR3 is TGCGCCAGCAGCCGGCACGGGACAGGGGGTGAAAAACTGTTTTTT.

This chain links TRBV11-2 with TRBJ2-2; 13 bases fit TRBD2. This CDR3 is built from 18 residues. CDR1 and CDR2 from the germline V gene are SGHAT and FQNNGV. Trimming at V came to 5 bases and at J to 4 bases, leaving 10 bases not matched to a gene. The CDR3 region has the DNA TGTGCCAGCAGCGCCAGTCAGGGACTAGCGGGGTTCACCGGGGAGCTGTTTTTT. It codes for CASSASQGLAGFTGELFF. The full variable domain, in which reference TRBV11-2 and TRBJ2-2 provide the parts outside the CDR3, is EAGVAQSPRYKIIEKRQSVAFWCNPISGHATLYWYQQILGQGPKLLIQFQNNGVVDDSQLPKDRFSAERLKGVDSTLKIQPAKLEDSAVYLCASSASQGLAGFTGELFFGEGSRLTVL.

The genes are TRBV5-1 and TRBJ2-1; 9 bases match TRBD1. V was clipped by 1 base and J by 3 bases; unmatched bases: 5. This CDR3 is built from 16 residues. CDR1 is SGHRS and CDR2 is YFSETQ in the germline V gene. The CDR3 bases are TGCGCCAGCAGCTTGAGGGGACAGGGAAACTACAATGAGCAGTTCTTC. Amino acids: CASSLRGQGNYNEQFF.

V gene TRBV14 combines with J gene TRBJ1-1; no definite D call. Germline assignment: CDR1 SGHDN and CDR2 FVKESK. V was trimmed by 7 bases and J by 2 bases, leaving 11 bases between them. The CDR3 runs 13 residues. CDR3 region: CASNLGPNTEAFF. CDR3 sequence (DNA): TGTGCCAGCAACTTGGGCCCTAACACTGAAGCTTTCTTT.

The chain carries TRBV11-2 and TRBJ2-3; D gene unclear. Germline values: CDR1 SGHAT, CDR2 FQNNGV. The CDR3 loop spans 12 amino acids. V was trimmed by 0 bases and J by 9 bases, leaving 7 bases between them. The CDR3 protein is CASSLDRSTQYF. The CDR3 nucleotides are TGTGCCAGCAGCTTAGATCGGTCCACGCAGTATTTT.

V and J are TRBV18 and TRBJ2-5; 8 nucleotides match TRBD2. Unmatched junction bases numbered 6, after V lost 2 bases and J lost 4 bases. CDR1 is KGHSH, CDR2 LQKENI, per germline. The CDR3 extends over 15 amino acids. CDR3 loop: CASSPGGLAGETQYF. DNA of the CDR3: TGTGCCAGCTCACCAGGAGGGCTAGCGGGAGAGACCCAGTACTTC. The entire variable domain, with the rest obtained from reference TRBV18 and TRBJ2-5, is as follows: NAGVMQNPRHLVRRRGQEARLRCSPMKGHSHVYWYRQLPEEGLKFMVYLQKENIIDESGMPKERFSAEFPKEGPSILRIQQVVRGDSAAYFCASSPGGLAGETQYFGPGTRLLVL.

This rearrangement joins TRBV27 to TRBJ2-1; 11 bases map to TRBD2. V lost 6 bases to trimming and J lost 5 bases; unmatched junction nucleotides: 6. Germline CDR1 MNHEY, CDR2 SMNVEV (reference sequence). CDR3 length: 15 residues. In nucleotides, the CDR3 is TGTGCCAGCAGACAGGGACTAGCGGAACACAATGAGCAGTTCTTC. Its protein product is CASRQGLAEHNEQFF.

The V gene is TRBV7-3, the J gene TRBJ1-3; D is undetermined. V was pared by 2 bases and J by 4 bases, with 15 bases between. From germline, CDR1 is SGHTA and CDR2 FQGTGA. This CDR3 comprises 16 residues. The CDR3 region has the DNA TGTGCCAGCAGCTTATCCCCCCCAGGAAGAGGAAACACCATATATTTT. This gives the protein CASSLSPPGRGNTIYF.

V gene TRBV7-9 combines with J gene TRBJ2-5; weak D call: TRBD2 (6 bases). V was pared by 1 base and J by 5 bases, with 11 bases between. Germline CDR1 and CDR2: SEHNR and FQNEAQ (reference sequence). This CDR3 contains 14 residues. The CDR3 sequence: CASSLGTGRETQYF. The CDR3 DNA follows: TGTGCCAGCAGCTTAGGGACGGGGAGGGAGACCCAGTACTTC.

The chain employs TRBV28 and TRBJ2-7, with a weak D call TRBD1 (6 bases). This CDR3 spans 13 amino acids. CDR1 and CDR2 (germline): MDHEN, SYDVKM. V was shortened by 7 bases and J by 4 bases, with 14 bases between the two germline ends. Here the CDR3 reads CASIDGTTYEQYF. In DNA, the CDR3 is TGTGCCAGCATTGACGGGACAACTTACGAGCAGTACTTC.

The chain has TRBV10-2 and TRBJ2-1; 11 bases are shared with TRBD2. Losses at the gene ends were 6 bases for V and 4 bases for J; bases not matched to a gene: 5. Germline CDR1 is WSHSY and CDR2 is SAAADI. The CDR3 runs 15 residues. CDR3 nucleotide sequence: TGCGCCAGCAGCAGTACTAGCGGGAGTTACAATGAGCAGTTCTTC. Translation: CASSSTSGSYNEQFF.

The CDR3 is CAWGLAGETQYF. The CDR3 coding sequence is TGTGCCTGGGGACTAGCGGGAGAGACCCAGTACTTC. The chain uses TRBV30 and TRBJ2-5, with 11 bases lining up with TRBD2. Germline CDR1 GTSNPN, CDR2 SVGIG (reference sequence). The CDR3 is 12 residues long. The ends lost 5 bases at V and 4 bases at J; junction bases unmatched: 0.

This clone was detected only a few times. This chain links TRBV5-4 with TRBJ2-7; 8 positions agree with TRBD1. The V gene's germline CDR1 is SGHNT and CDR2 YYREEE (reference sequence). This CDR3 has 13 residues. V dropped 5 bases and J dropped 6; count of bases not matched to a gene: 7. CDR3 amino acids: CASRGTGPGEQYF. In DNA, the CDR3 is TGTGCCAGCAGGGGGACAGGTCCAGGCGAGCAGTACTTC.

The genes are TRBV7-2 and TRBJ2-7, with 9 bases identical to TRBD2. This CDR3 spans 14 amino acids. Germline CDR1 reads SGHTA; CDR2 reads FQGNSA. The J segment lost 5 bases and the V segment lost 5 bases, leaving 7 bases of the junction unmatched. The CDR3 reads CASSVTSGSHEQYF. The DNA of the CDR3 is TGTGCCAGCAGCGTGACTAGCGGCAGTCACGAGCAGTACTTC. Complete variable domain (other parts from reference TRBV7-2 and TRBJ2-7): GAGVSQSPSNKVTEKGKDVELRCDPISGHTALYWYRQSLGQGLEFLIYFQGNSAPDKSGLPSDRFSAERTGGSVSTLTIQRTQQEDSAVYLCASSVTSGSHEQYFGPGTRLTVT.

The gene calls are TRBV5-1 and TRBJ1-2; 10 bases agree with TRBD1. Germline V gene data show CDR1 as SGHRS and CDR2 as YFSETQ. The CDR3 consists of 16 residues. V was pared by 2 bases and J by 6 bases, with 10 bases of the junction left unmatched. The DNA of the CDR3 is TGCGCCAGCAGCTTCACCGGGACAGGGGTTCTCCATGGCTACACCTTC. The encoded protein is CASSFTGTGVLHGYTF.

The chain employs TRBV4-3 and TRBJ2-7, with TRBD2 matching 8 bases. The CDR3 totals 15 residues. The V segment lost 0 bases and the J segment 5 bases; nucleotides outside the gene matches: 6. The germline V gene has CDR1 LGHNA and CDR2 YSLEER. The CDR3 coding sequence is TGCGCCAGCAGCCAAGATGGCCTAGCGGGCGACGAGCAGTACTTC. This encodes CASSQDGLAGDEQYF.

The chain joins TRBV5-1 to TRBJ2-7, with a tentative D call TRBD2 (6 bases). The ends were cut back, 1 base at V and 5 bases at J, with 16 bases in the middle. Germline V gene sequence: CDR1 SGHRS, CDR2 YFSETQ. This CDR3 contains 15 residues. Here the CDR3 reads CASSLYGGGEDEQYF. DNA for the CDR3: TGCGCCAGCAGCTTGTATGGGGGAGGCGAGGACGAGCAGTACTTC.